Sequencing of this T cell receptor (beta chain) was carried out in a study of blood T cell repertoires in COVID-19. Study as a whole: The samples span acute and convalescent COVID-19 from the United States, Italy and Spain. T cells, B-cell-depleted T cells, or PBMCs supplied cDNA or gDNA.

Deletions cut 5 bases from V and 4 bases from J, with 15 bases between. The germline CDR1 and CDR2 sequences are SGHVS and FQNEAQ. The CDR3 consists of 14 residues. Original processing notes: Researchers report that nucleated cell counts were estimated from reference gene primer amplification. Produced via immunoSEQ multiplex PCR; TCRdb's table is partial and in-frame only. Clone size and V and J calls were adopted from that table, with D and trimming inferred from the DNA. Among 100,000 to 130,000 clones listed, 60% to 85% were seen once. The genes are TRBV7-8 and TRBJ2-7, with TRBD1 as a possible D gene (6 bases). The clonotype comes from a man aged 65 to 85 with acute or convalescent COVID-19. Sequenced sample: peripheral blood. CDR3 sequence reads: CASSPTGQKYEQYF. The CDR3 nucleotides read TGTGCCAGCAGCCCGACCGGACAGAAGTACGAGCAGTACTTC.